Listed here are 15 T cell receptor beta chains from one sample, sequenced in a study of identical twins. TCRdb analysed the 5' RACE reads with MiXCR anew, one entry per CDR3 protein. Of about 490,000 distinct CDR3 sequences listed, 15% are singletons. The same specimen was also included in a second study, on yellow fever vaccine responses in identical twins.

The specimen was CD4+ T cells sorted from blood. The receptors originated from a woman aged 18-30 years in good health.

A few counts support this clonotype. The chain couples TRBV12-3 or TRBV12-4 to TRBJ1-6, with TRBD1 matching 7 bases. Unmatched junction bases numbered 8, after V lost 2 bases and J lost 7 bases. The length of the CDR3 is 16 residues. The CDR3 nucleotides read TGTGCCAGCAGTTTATACCTGACAGGGATCAATTCACCCCTCCACTTT. This gives the protein CASSLYLTGINSPLHF.

This clonotype turned up a few times. This chain connects TRBV5-1 to TRBJ2-2, with D perhaps TRBD2 (7 bases). V shed 9 bases and J shed 2 bases, with 11 bases lying between them. This CDR3 comprises 13 residues. Looked up from germline, CDR1 is SGHRS and CDR2 is YFSETQ. The CDR3 nucleotides are TGCGCCACAGGCGGGGGCAACACCGGGGAGCTGTTTTTT. It translates to CATGGGNTGELFF.

This chain uses TRBV6-1 with TRBJ1-1, with TRBD1 identical over 10 bases. The CDR3 is 16 residues long. With V trimmed by 7 bases and J by 4 bases, 12 bases remained unmatched. Germline V gene lookup returns CDR1 MNHNS and CDR2 SASEGT. The DNA of the CDR3 is TGTGCCAGCACCCCCAATAGACAGGGGGCGGGCACTGAAGCTTTCTTT. Protein product: CASTPNRQGAGTEAFF.

This rearrangement joins TRBV5-1 to TRBJ2-2; D uncertain. With 2 bases removed from V and 3 bases from J, the gap between germline ends came to 11 bases. CDR1 and CDR2 from the germline V gene are SGHRS and YFSETQ. The CDR3 totals 15 residues. CDR3 nucleotide sequence: TGCGCCAGCAGCTTAGGAAGGGTACACACCGGGGAGCTGTTTTTT. It translates to CASSLGRVHTGELFF.

The CDR3 nucleotides read TGCGCCAGCAGCTCTGGACAGGCCACCTACAATGAGCAGTTCTTC. Its protein product is CASSSGQATYNEQFF. This sequence joins TRBV5-1 and TRBJ2-1, with TRBD1 matching 7 bases. The CDR3 extends over 15 amino acids. Germline V gives CDR1 SGHRS, CDR2 YFSETQ. The V gene end was trimmed by 3 bases and the J gene end by 2 bases; junction bases not matched to a gene: 5.

The J gene is TRBJ2-7, the V gene TRBV3-1, with a tentative D call TRBD1 (6 bases). The V end lost 1 base, the J end lost 7 bases, and 23 bases lay between the germline ends. CDR1 is LGHDT and CDR2 is YNNKEL in the germline V gene (reference sequence). The CDR3 spans 17 residues. CDR3 DNA: TGTGCCAGCAGCCAAGGACCGGACAGCCGAGCACGCCCAGAGCAGTACTTC. Protein product: CASSQGPDSRARPEQYF.

This chain connects TRBV4-2 to TRBJ2-1; D unclear. There are 16 residues in the CDR3. Germline V gives CDR1 LGHNA, CDR2 YNFKEQ. The germline V and J ends were trimmed by 0 bases and 4 bases, with 13 bases remaining between them. The CDR3 sequence: CASSQDRVGGYNEQFF. The CDR3 DNA sequence: TGTGCCAGCAGCCAAGACCGGGTAGGTGGGTACAATGAGCAGTTCTTC.

The table lists this clonotype with a few counts. The chain recombines TRBV5-5 with TRBJ2-3; 7 bases fit TRBD1. Germline CDR1 reads SGHKS; CDR2 reads YYEKEE (reference sequence). The trim removed 4 bases at V and 2 bases at J, leaving 13 bases unmatched. This CDR3 has 17 amino acids. CDR3 sequence: CASSINRDREITDTQYF. The CDR3 DNA sequence: TGTGCCAGCAGCATAAACCGGGACAGAGAAATCACAGATACGCAGTATTTT. The variable domain in full, completed from reference TRBV5-5 and TRBJ2-3, reads DAGVTQSPTHLIKTRGQQVTLRCSPISGHKSVSWYQQVLGQGPQFIFQYYEKEERGRGNFPDRFSARQFPNYSSELNVNALLLGDSALYLCASSINRDREITDTQYFGPGTRLTVL.

There are a few counts of this clonotype. The chain joins TRBV3-1 to TRBJ1-4, with D possibly being TRBD1 (6 bases). Germline CDR1 and CDR2: LGHDT and YNNKEL (reference sequence). V lost 3 bases, J lost 0 bases, and 11 bases lay in between. The CDR3 is 16 residues long. The CDR3 DNA reads TGTGCCAGCAGCCATCAGGACAGTGCAACTAATGAAAAACTGTTTTTT. Amino acid sequence: CASSHQDSATNEKLFF.

This clonotype has ten or more counts. The rearrangement joins TRBV12-3 or TRBV12-4 to TRBJ2-3; 7 bases map to TRBD2. V lost 6 bases and J lost 6; bases outside the gene matches: 9. The CDR3 extends over 14 amino acids. The CDR3 DNA reads TGTGCCAGCAGCGCCGGGACTACACGGGATACGCAGTATTTT. Translated, it gives CASSAGTTRDTQYF.

This clonotype came up a few times. J is TRBJ1-6 and V is TRBV12-3 or TRBV12-4; D not certain. V gave up 0 bases and J gave up 10 bases, with 4 bases separating them. The CDR3 sequence is 12 residues long. The CDR3 sequence is CASSLAASPLHF. The CDR3 DNA reads TGTGCCAGCAGTTTAGCCGCGTCACCCCTCCACTTT.

This clonotype was detected a few times. The chain couples TRBV2 to TRBJ1-1; D might be TRBD1 (5 bases). Per the germline V gene, CDR1 is SNHLY and CDR2 is FYNNEI. V was pared by 1 base and J by 11 bases, with 17 bases between. The CDR3 loop spans 14 amino acids. The CDR3 loop is CASSEGFRADRAFF. CDR3 nucleotide sequence: TGTGCCAGCAGTGAAGGTTTCAGGGCAGATCGGGCTTTCTTT.

This clonotype was counted a few times. This chain uses TRBV20-1 with TRBJ1-2, with D perhaps TRBD1 (5 bases). V dropped 5 bases and J dropped 8 bases, with 18 bases sitting between them. The CDR3 extends over 13 amino acids. CDR1 is DFQATT and CDR2 is SNEGSKA in the germline V gene (reference sequence). The CDR3 here is CSADNVGGFGYTF. The CDR3 nucleotides are TGCAGTGCTGACAATGTGGGGGGGTTCGGCTACACCTTC.

This clonotype has just a few counts. The chain couples TRBV15 to TRBJ2-7, with 9 positions matching TRBD2. CDR1 is LNHNV and CDR2 is YYDKDF in the germline V gene (reference sequence). Trimming cost V 1 base and J 2 bases; bases outside gene matches: 9. The CDR3 length is 17 residues. CDR3 sequence reads: CATSRGISASGTYEQYF. The CDR3 DNA sequence: TGTGCCACCAGCAGAGGGATTTCGGCTAGCGGGACCTACGAGCAGTACTTC.

The rearrangement links TRBV9 to TRBJ2-1; 7 bases agree with TRBD2. The junction had 8 bases not matched to a gene; V was cut back by 1 base and J by 4 bases. This CDR3 is 16 amino acids long. The germline gives CDR1 SGDLS, CDR2 YYNGEE. DNA for the CDR3: TGTGCCAGCAGCGTATATGACGGGAGGATTTACAATGAGCAGTTCTTC. It encodes CASSVYDGRIYNEQFF.